The entry below describes one T cell receptor (beta chain). Antigen unknown. This sample was taken from a study of T cell responses to AZD1222 COVID-19 vaccine. General study results and limits: Donors were mostly white British, more females; clonal diversity possibly underestimated. With two AZD1222 doses given, Spike-specific TCR breadth and depth both rose. Among AZD1222 vaccinees, only five to seven were seropositive at baseline.

V was clipped by 0 bases and J by 10 bases, with 16 bases between them. CDR3 size: 16 residues. Germline V gene sequence: CDR1 MNHEY, CDR2 SVGAGI. Profiled with immunoSEQ multiplex PCR; TCRdb holds only in-frame clones, not every one. The table lists 200,000 to 300,000 clones, about 92% of them singletons. The chain joins TRBV6-5 to TRBJ1-6, with D uncertain. This clonotype was obtained from an adult in good health. The input for sequencing was peripheral blood, taken on day 0 of AZD1222 vaccination. CDR3 sequence (DNA): TGTGCCAGCAGTTACTCGACTAGGCCTAGGGCATCACCCCTCCACTTT. Its protein product is CASSYSTRPRASPLHF.